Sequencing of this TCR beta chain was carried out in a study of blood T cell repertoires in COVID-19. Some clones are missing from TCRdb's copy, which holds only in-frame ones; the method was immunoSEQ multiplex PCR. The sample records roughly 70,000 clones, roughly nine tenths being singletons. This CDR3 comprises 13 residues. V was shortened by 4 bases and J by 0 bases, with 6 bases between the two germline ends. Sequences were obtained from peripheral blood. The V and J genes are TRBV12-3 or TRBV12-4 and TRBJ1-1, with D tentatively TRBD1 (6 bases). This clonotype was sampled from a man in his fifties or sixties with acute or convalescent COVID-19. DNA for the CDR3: TGTGCCAGCAGTTCAGGGGTGAACACTGAAGCTTTCTTT. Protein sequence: CASSSGVNTEAFF.